The next 8 T cell receptor beta chains were all read from a single sample in a study of blood T cells in healthy people across ages. The authors ran a second PCR of about 6 to 11 cycles using a sample-barcoded 5' primer and a J-beta primer mix. One entry per CDR3 protein, called by TCRdb with MiXCR from the 5' RACE reads. The sample records some 670,000 distinct CDR3 sequences, around 50% being singletons. The sequencing sample was made of blood. The receptors originated from an elderly woman in good health.

The chain combines TRBV4-2 with TRBJ2-3; 7 positions agree with TRBD2. From germline, CDR1 is LGHNA and CDR2 YNFKEQ. Losses at the gene ends were 1 base for V and 0 bases for J; bases not matched to a gene: 7. The CDR3 covers 17 residues. The CDR3: CASSQGLARSSTDTQYF. The DNA for the CDR3 is TGTGCCAGCAGCCAAGGACTAGCCAGGTCTAGCACAGATACGCAGTATTTT.

V gene TRBV20-1 combines with J gene TRBJ2-3, with 7 bases matching TRBD2. V trimming: 0 bases; J trimming: 3 bases; junction bases outside the gene matches: 9. Germline lookup yields CDR1 DFQATT and CDR2 SNEGSKA (reference sequence). The CDR3 totals 16 residues. The CDR3 DNA follows: TGCAGTGCTAGAGATCGGCGGGAGCTCTTAACAGATACGCAGTATTTT. Translated, it gives CSARDRRELLTDTQYF.

Only a few counts were recorded for this clonotype. The V call is TRBV20-1, the J call TRBJ2-1; D is perhaps TRBD2 (7 bases). Matching the DNA end better, TRBJ2-7 makes the J call doubtful. The V gene's germline CDR1 is DFQATT and CDR2 SNEGSKA (reference sequence). The CDR3 consists of 16 residues. CDR3 sequence: CSARARGGGNYNEQYF. The DNA for the CDR3 is TGCAGTGCTAGAGCCCGGGGCGGGGGCAACTACAATGAGCAGTACTTC.

This sequence joins TRBV6-6 and TRBJ1-4; D remains ambiguous. The CDR3 runs to 13 residues. CDR1 MNHNY and CDR2 SVGAGI come from the germline V gene (reference sequence). V was shortened by 6 bases and J by 8 bases, with 13 bases between the two germline ends. For the CDR3, the DNA is TGTGCCAGCAGGGACCTAGGGCGCGAAAAACTGTTTTTT. Residues: CASRDLGREKLFF.

The CDR3 spells CSVARASYEQYF. In DNA form, the CDR3 reads TGCAGCGTTGCCAGGGCATCCTACGAGCAGTACTTC. The V call is TRBV29-1, the J call TRBJ2-7; tentatively, D is TRBD1 (5 bases). With 4 bases removed from V and 1 base from J, the gap between germline ends came to 8 bases. Germline V CDR1 and CDR2: SQVTM, ANQGSEA. The CDR3 has 12 amino acids.

This clonotype was detected only once. This chain connects TRBV7-2 to TRBJ1-2; 9 bases map to TRBD1. Germline values: CDR1 SGHTA, CDR2 FQGNSA. This CDR3 spans 14 amino acids. V shed 5 bases and J 4 bases; nucleotides not matched to a gene: 5. CDR3 sequence: CASSHRQGGYGYTF. The CDR3 DNA sequence: TGTGCCAGCAGCCATAGACAGGGGGGCTATGGCTACACCTTC.

The CDR3 DNA reads TGTGCCAGCAAGCGGGGAGGGGACTCCTACGAGCAGTACTTC. It yields the protein CASKRGGDSYEQYF. The chain combines TRBV7-9 with TRBJ2-7, with TRBD2 identical over 7 bases. Germline CDR1 reads SEHNR; CDR2 reads FQNEAQ (reference sequence). CDR3 length: 14 residues. The V gene end was trimmed by 7 bases and the J gene end by 0 bases; junction bases not matched to a gene: 6.

The V and J genes are TRBV13 and TRBJ2-3; 9 nucleotides align to TRBD1. J was trimmed by 2 bases and V by 5 bases; bases with no gene match: 8. This CDR3 has 16 residues. Germline V gene lookup returns CDR1 PRHDT and CDR2 FYEKMQ (reference sequence). The CDR3 sequence: CASSLAGTGNTDTQYF. CDR3 sequence (DNA): TGTGCCAGCAGCCTCGCCGGGACAGGGAACACAGATACGCAGTATTTT. Based on the CDR3 plus reference TRBV13 and TRBJ2-3, the full variable domain is AAGVIQSPRHLIKEKRETATLKCYPIPRHDTVYWYQQGPGQDPQFLISFYEKMQSDKGSIPDRFSAQQFSDYHSELNMSSLELGDSALYFCASSLAGTGNTDTQYFGPGTRLTVL.